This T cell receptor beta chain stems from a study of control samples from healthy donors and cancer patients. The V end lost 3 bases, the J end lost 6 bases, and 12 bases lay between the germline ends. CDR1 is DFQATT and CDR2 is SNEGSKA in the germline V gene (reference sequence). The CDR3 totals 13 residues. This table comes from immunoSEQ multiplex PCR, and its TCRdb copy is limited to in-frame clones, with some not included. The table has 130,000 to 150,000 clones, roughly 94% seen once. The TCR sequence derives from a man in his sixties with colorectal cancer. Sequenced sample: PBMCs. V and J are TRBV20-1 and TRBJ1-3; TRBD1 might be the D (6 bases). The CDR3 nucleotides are TGCAGTGCTAGTAGGGCAGGGGAAAACACCATATATTTT. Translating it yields CSASRAGENTIYF.